This paragraph covers one TCR beta chain sequence. The data belong to a study of T cells in Graves' hyperthyroidism and ophthalmopathy. Amplification targeted TCR beta CDR3 regions from RNA transcripts. First-round RT-PCR with HTBI primers amplified the TCR CDR3 region. TCRdb passed the multiplex PCR reads through MiXCR, listing each CDR3 protein once. The sample comprises around 380,000 distinct CDR3 sequences, roughly 14% of which are singletons, and 20% rests with the top ten. V dropped 0 bases and J dropped 5 bases, with 14 bases sitting between them. This CDR3 spans 15 amino acids. From germline, CDR1 is LNHNV and CDR2 YYDKDF (reference sequence).

Sequencing used blood. The receptor's source is a man between 25 and 39 years old with Graves' hyperthyroidism that later progressed to Graves' ophthalmopathy. V usage is TRBV15 and J usage is TRBJ2-7; tentatively, D is TRBD1 (6 bases). The CDR3 nucleotides are TGTGCCACCAGCAGAGAGGGTGACAGGCTCAACGAGCAGTACTTC. It is translated as CATSREGDRLNEQYF.